One and the same sample provided the 20 T cell receptor beta chains below, sequenced in a study of blood T cell repertoires in COVID-19. Method: immunoSEQ multiplex PCR; TCRdb's copy keeps in-frame clones and lacks some. The sample carries about 250,000 clones, around nine tenths recorded once. Input material: peripheral blood. The receptors originated from a man aged 18 to 30 with active or convalescent COVID-19.

The chain has TRBV7-3 and TRBJ2-1; 8 nucleotides match TRBD1. Per the germline V gene, CDR1 is SGHTA and CDR2 is FQGTGA. There are 13 residues in the CDR3. V lost 0 bases, J lost 13 bases, and 5 bases stayed unmatched. The CDR3 DNA follows: TGTGCCAGCAGCTTAACAGTTACAGGGGGTCAGTTCTTC. Translation gives CASSLTVTGGQFF.

The chain links TRBV9 to TRBJ1-3, with 7 bases identical to TRBD1. The junction had 13 bases not matched to a gene; V was cut back by 4 bases and J by 0 bases. From germline, CDR1 is SGDLS and CDR2 YYNGEE. The CDR3 loop spans 18 amino acids. Here the CDR3 DNA reads TGTGCCAGCAGCCCCCCAGGGGGGCCCGATCTCTCTGGAAACACCATATATTTT. Translated, it gives CASSPPGGPDLSGNTIYF.

Here the CDR3 reads CASSVGGALGGRNDEQFF. CDR3 DNA: TGTGCCAGCAGCGTAGGGGGCGCGCTTGGCGGGAGGAATGATGAGCAGTTCTTC. The chain carries TRBV9 and TRBJ2-1; 8 nucleotides match TRBD2. The CDR3 extends over 18 amino acids. Trimming cost V 0 bases and J 8 bases; bases outside gene matches: 16. Germline V gene lookup returns CDR1 SGDLS and CDR2 YYNGEE.

CDR3 nucleotides: TGTGCCAGCGCCACAGGGTCCCCTCAGCCCCAGCATTTT. Amino acid sequence: CASATGSPQPQHF. The chain recombines TRBV28 with TRBJ1-5, with TRBD1 as a possible D gene (6 bases). Per germline, CDR1 MDHEN and CDR2 SYDVKM. The CDR3 runs to 13 residues. The germline V and J ends were trimmed by 8 bases and 6 bases, with 14 bases remaining between them.

V usage is TRBV19 and J usage is TRBJ2-3; TRBD1 agrees at 8 bases. The germline V gene encodes CDR1 LNHDA and CDR2 SQIVND (reference sequence). Losses at the gene ends were 4 bases for V and 3 bases for J; bases not matched to a gene: 6. The CDR3 runs 15 residues. The CDR3 sequence: CASSTWTGITDTQYF. DNA for the CDR3: TGTGCCAGTAGTACCTGGACAGGGATTACAGATACGCAGTATTTT.

The V gene is TRBV30, the J gene TRBJ1-5; 10 bases fit TRBD1. The V gene end was trimmed by 1 base and the J gene end by 7 bases; junction bases not matched to a gene: 4. This CDR3 is 14 amino acids long. CDR1 and CDR2 from the germline V gene are GTSNPN and SVGIG (reference sequence). The CDR3 DNA follows: TGTGCCTGGAGTGCCGGGACAGGGGTCCAGCCCCAGCATTTT. This codes for CAWSAGTGVQPQHF.

The genes are TRBV18 and TRBJ2-7; TRBD1 matches at 10 bases. Unmatched junction bases numbered 7, after V lost 2 bases and J lost 0 bases. Germline CDR1 and CDR2: KGHSH and LQKENI. The CDR3 has 17 amino acids. The CDR3 sequence is CASSPLGQGISSYEQYF. DNA for the CDR3: TGTGCCAGCTCACCATTGGGACAGGGGATTAGCTCCTACGAGCAGTACTTC.

This chain links TRBV5-4 with TRBJ2-1; the match to TRBD2 covers 7 bases. This CDR3 has 14 amino acids. Trimming cost V 10 bases and J 8 bases; bases outside gene matches: 15. In germline, CDR1 is SGHNT, CDR2 YYREEE (reference sequence). The CDR3 nucleotides are TGTGCCTGTTCTGTATTCGGGGGGAACGATGAGCAGTTCTTC. Protein product: CACSVFGGNDEQFF.

The J gene is TRBJ2-5, the V gene TRBV27; 7 bases fit TRBD1. The V gene end was trimmed by 0 bases and the J gene end by 4 bases; junction bases not matched to a gene: 17. The CDR3 runs to 19 residues. Germline CDR1 is MNHEY and CDR2 is SMNVEV (reference sequence). The CDR3 spells CASSLSAKVNRGRGETQYF. CDR3 bases: TGTGCCAGCAGTTTATCGGCTAAAGTTAACAGGGGAAGGGGAGAGACCCAGTACTTC.

This rearrangement joins TRBV6-2 or TRBV6-3 to TRBJ2-2; TRBD1 agrees at 8 bases. V trimming: 4 bases; J trimming: 4 bases; junction bases outside the gene matches: 8. Germline values: CDR1 MNHEY, CDR2 SVGEGT. CDR3 size: 16 residues. Written as DNA, the CDR3 is TGTGCCAGCAGTTTTCCGGACAGGGTAGGCACCGGGGAGCTGTTTTTT. Translation gives CASSFPDRVGTGELFF.

This chain links TRBV19 with TRBJ1-5; D is undetermined. Per germline, CDR1 LNHDA and CDR2 SQIVND (reference sequence). The CDR3 has 16 amino acids. Trimming took off 3 bases at V and 0 bases at J, with 12 bases between the two ends. The CDR3 spells CASSIVGANSNQPQHF. As DNA, the CDR3 is TGTGCCAGTAGTATCGTGGGAGCTAATAGCAATCAGCCCCAGCATTTT.

The chain employs TRBV4-2 and TRBJ1-2; 7 bases match TRBD1. J gave up 5 bases and V 0 bases, and 6 bases lay outside the gene matches. The CDR3 loop spans 15 amino acids. Germline V gives CDR1 LGHNA, CDR2 YNFKEQ. The CDR3 is CASSQDGNRGYGYTF. CDR3 nucleotides: TGTGCCAGCAGCCAAGATGGGAACAGGGGTTATGGCTACACCTTC.

The rearrangement uses TRBV16 and TRBJ1-1, with no clear D. The CDR3 has 18 amino acids. Germline V gives CDR1 KGHSY, CDR2 FQNENV. The V end lost 0 bases, the J end lost 0 bases, and 17 bases lay between the germline ends. As DNA, the CDR3 is TGTGCCAGCAGCCAATCGTGGCTCAGGCCTTTAATGAACACTGAAGCTTTCTTT. It yields the protein CASSQSWLRPLMNTEAFF.

The J gene is TRBJ2-2, the V gene TRBV7-6; 12 bases map to TRBD1. CDR3 length: 16 residues. With V trimmed by 7 bases and J by 8 bases, 11 bases remained unmatched. CDR1 SGHVS and CDR2 FNYEAQ come from the germline V gene. This chain's CDR3 is CASTMGQGAAGGELFF. Here the CDR3 DNA reads TGTGCCAGCACCATGGGACAGGGGGCCGCTGGGGGGGAGCTGTTTTTT.

In DNA, the CDR3 is TGCAGCGTTGAAGAAGCAGGGGTCGACACTGAAGCTTTCTTT. Protein sequence: CSVEEAGVDTEAFF. V usage is TRBV29-1 and J usage is TRBJ1-1; D is possibly TRBD1 (6 bases). The germline V and J ends were trimmed by 0 bases and 3 bases, with 11 bases remaining between them. Germline CDR1 and CDR2: SQVTM and ANQGSEA. The CDR3 runs to 14 residues.

V gene TRBV28 combines with J gene TRBJ2-1, with D maybe TRBD2 (6 bases). The CDR3 spans 15 residues. The V and J ends lost 5 bases and 0 bases respectively, with 11 bases between them. The V gene's germline CDR1 is MDHEN and CDR2 SYDVKM. This CDR3 is CASSTAGRSYNEQFF. DNA of the CDR3: TGTGCCAGCAGTACGGCGGGACGCTCCTACAATGAGCAGTTCTTC.

This chain links TRBV19 with TRBJ2-1, with TRBD2 matching 11 bases. Germline V lookup: CDR1 LNHDA, CDR2 SQIVND (reference sequence). The junction had 9 bases not matched to a gene; V was cut back by 4 bases and J by 7 bases. This CDR3 is 16 amino acids long. The CDR3 coding sequence is TGTGCCAGTAGTAAAACACTAGCGGGAGTTTATAATGAGCAGTTCTTC. This translates into CASSKTLAGVYNEQFF.

The J gene is TRBJ2-2, the V gene TRBV6-2 or TRBV6-3; 7 bases align to TRBD2. J gave up 7 bases and V 0 bases, and 8 bases lay outside the gene matches. The germline gives CDR1 MNHEY, CDR2 SVGEGT. The CDR3 sequence is 16 residues long. The CDR3: CASSYSTGKRGGELFF. CDR3 DNA: TGTGCCAGCAGTTACTCAACGGGAAAGCGGGGCGGGGAGCTGTTTTTT.

The gene calls are TRBV5-1 and TRBJ2-1; D call uncertain. Per germline, CDR1 SGHRS and CDR2 YFSETQ. V dropped 0 bases and J dropped 7 bases, with 8 bases sitting between them. This CDR3 is 13 amino acids long. CDR3 in amino acids: CASSLAVGNEQFF. The CDR3 nucleotides read TGCGCCAGCAGCTTGGCCGTCGGGAATGAGCAGTTCTTC.

The V call is TRBV6-5, the J call TRBJ2-7; possible D gene TRBD2, 5 bases. Germline-derived CDR1 and CDR2 are MNHEY and SVGAGI. Trimming cost V 11 bases and J 5 bases, with 16 bases left between them. The CDR3 contains 12 residues. For the CDR3, the DNA is TGTGCCCCGCTTTGCGGAGGCAACGAGCAGTACTTC. Protein: CAPLCGGNEQYF.